This T cell receptor beta chain was identified in a study of shared clonotypes between healthy human individuals. This table comes from immunoSEQ multiplex PCR, and its TCRdb copy is limited to in-frame clones, with some not included. Counted here are about 600,000 clones, roughly 79% occurring once; the ten biggest clones make up approximately 12%. There are 12 residues in the CDR3. V was trimmed by 6 bases and J by 2 bases, leaving 6 bases between them. Germline V gives CDR1 MDHEN, CDR2 SYDVKM. The specimen sequenced was PBMCs. The rearrangement links TRBV28 to TRBJ2-3; D gene unclear. This clonotype was sampled from a woman aged 40 to 55 in good health. Some clones in this sample may be carry-over from other donors' samples. CDR3 residues: CASRPHTDTQYF. Here the CDR3 DNA reads TGTGCCAGCAGGCCCCACACAGATACGCAGTATTTT.